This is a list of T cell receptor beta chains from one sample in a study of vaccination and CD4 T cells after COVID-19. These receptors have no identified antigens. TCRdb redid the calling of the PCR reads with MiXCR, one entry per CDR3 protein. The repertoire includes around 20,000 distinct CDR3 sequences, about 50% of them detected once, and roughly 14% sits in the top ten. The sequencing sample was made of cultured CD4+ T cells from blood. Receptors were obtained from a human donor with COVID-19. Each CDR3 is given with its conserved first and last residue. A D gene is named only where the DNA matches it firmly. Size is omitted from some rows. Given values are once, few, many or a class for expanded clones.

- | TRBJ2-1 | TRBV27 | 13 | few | CASRLNRYNEQFF | TGTGCCAGCAGACTAAACAGGTACAATGAGCAGTTCTTC
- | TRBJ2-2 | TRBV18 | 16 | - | CASSLLAAQVHGELFF | TGTGCCAGCTCACTATTGGCGGCCCAGGTGCACGGGGAGCTGTTTTTT
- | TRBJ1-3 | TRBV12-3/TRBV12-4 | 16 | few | CASSPVPVLGGNTIYF | TGTGCCAGCAGCCCAGTGCCGGTCCTGGGAGGAAACACCATATATTTT
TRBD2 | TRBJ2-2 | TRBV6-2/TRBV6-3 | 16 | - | CASSRSSGGISGELFF | TGTGCCAGCAGTCGGTCTAGCGGGGGGATATCCGGGGAGCTGTTTTTT
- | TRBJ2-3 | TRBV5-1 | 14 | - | CASSLDRGKGTQYF | TGCGCCAGCAGCTTGGATCGGGGGAAGGGGACGCAGTATTTT
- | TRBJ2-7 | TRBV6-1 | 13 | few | CASSDQDSYEQYF | TGTGCCAGCAGTGACCAGGACTCCTACGAGCAGTACTTC
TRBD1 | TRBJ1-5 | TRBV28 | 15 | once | CASSSPGTGARPQHF | TGTGCCAGCAGTTCCCCCGGGACAGGGGCTAGGCCCCAGCATTTT
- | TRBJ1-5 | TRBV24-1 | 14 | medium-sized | CATSESGAGQPQHF | TGTGCCACCAGTGAGTCAGGGGCTGGTCAGCCCCAGCATTTT
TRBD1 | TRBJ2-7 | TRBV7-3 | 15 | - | CASSSLTGGGYEQYF | TGTGCCAGCAGCTCCCTGACAGGGGGCGGCTACGAGCAGTACTTC
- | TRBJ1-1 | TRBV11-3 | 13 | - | CASSLSMNTEAFF | TGTGCCAGCAGCTTATCGATGAACACTGAAGCTTTCTTT
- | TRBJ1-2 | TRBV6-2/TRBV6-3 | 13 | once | CASRSTASYGYTF | TGTGCCAGCAGATCAACTGCTAGCTATGGCTACACCTTC